The 17 T cell receptor beta chains listed next were all sequenced from one sample in a study of molecular identifiers for immune sequencing clone quantification. A single record per CDR3 protein comes from TCRdb applying MiXCR to the PCR reads. The sample shows 490,000 or so distinct CDR3 sequences, around 23% of them seen only once. The sequenced material came from naive CD8+ T cells from blood, with Jurkat cell RNA spiked in. Noted subset: FACS-sorted CD8+CD4-CCR7+CD45RA+ naive T cells. Receptors originate from a human donor in good health. Some libraries in this study had Jurkat cell RNA spiked in.

The chain recombines TRBV11-2 with TRBJ2-3; D gene ambiguous. The germline V and J ends were trimmed by 5 bases and 0 bases, with 9 bases remaining between them. CDR3 length: 14 residues. Germline V gene data show CDR1 as SGHAT and CDR2 as FQNNGV. CDR3 nucleotides: TGTGCCAGCAGCATAGTGACTAGCACAGATACGCAGTATTTT. This sequence encodes CASSIVTSTDTQYF. Looking up the rest from reference TRBV11-2 and TRBJ2-3 gives the full variable domain: EAGVAQSPRYKIIEKRQSVAFWCNPISGHATLYWYQQILGQGPKLLIQFQNNGVVDDSQLPKDRFSAERLKGVDSTLKIQPAKLEDSAVYLCASSIVTSTDTQYFGPGTRLTVL.

This clonotype was observed many times. In DNA form, the CDR3 reads TGTGCCAGCAGCTTAGAAGGCGAACTCCCATCGGATACGCAGTATTTT. Its protein is CASSLEGELPSDTQYF. The V call is TRBV7-9, the J call TRBJ2-3; D gene uncertain. Germline CDR1 reads SEHNR; CDR2 reads FQNEAQ (reference sequence). The CDR3 loop spans 16 amino acids. Trimming left V 1 base short and J 6 bases short, with 17 bases between.

About this clonotype: Its ends do not fully match the called genes, so a read error is possible. The chain is built from TRBV12-3 or TRBV12-4 and TRBJ1-2; possibly TRBD1 for D (5 bases). The CDR3 consists of 17 residues. The CDR3 DNA reads as TGTGCCAGCAGCTCTGGGCCCGGGACCCAAACTAACTGTGGCTACACCTTC. The encoded protein is CASSSGPGTQTNCGYTF.

The sample holds many counts of this clonotype. The chain employs TRBV6-2 or TRBV6-3 and TRBJ1-1, with a possible D match to TRBD1 (6 bases). Trimming stripped 8 bases from V and 7 bases from J, with 17 bases between. This CDR3 region has 13 residues. Germline CDR1 is MNHEY and CDR2 is SVGEGT. In DNA form, the CDR3 reads TGTGCCAGCCTACCGACAGGTAGCGTTGAAGCTTTCTTT. It translates to CASLPTGSVEAFF.

This clonotype showed up just a few times. The chain couples TRBV12-3 or TRBV12-4 to TRBJ2-3, with D uncertain. The CDR3 loop spans 14 amino acids. Trimming removed 6 bases at V and 1 base at J, with 11 bases between. CDR3 sequence reads: CASRSILGTDTQYF. As DNA, the CDR3 is TGTGCCAGCAGGAGTATCCTAGGCACAGATACGCAGTATTTT.

The sample holds many counts of this clonotype. The chain joins TRBV5-1 to TRBJ2-7; 8 bases agree with TRBD2. This CDR3 region has 14 residues. With 4 bases clipped from V and 2 bases from J, the junction kept 5 bases outside the gene matches. CDR1 SGHRS and CDR2 YFSETQ come from the germline V gene. CDR3 region: CASSPGGPPYEQYF. The CDR3 DNA is TGCGCCAGCAGCCCGGGGGGGCCCCCCTACGAGCAGTACTTC. The full variable domain, with the rest looked up from reference TRBV5-1 and TRBJ2-7, is KAGVTQTPRYLIKTRGQQVTLSCSPISGHRSVSWYQQTPGQGLQFLFEYFSETQRNKGNFPGRFSGRQFSNSRSEMNVSTLELGDSALYLCASSPGGPPYEQYFGPGTRLTVT.

Regarding this clonotype: At one end the junction does not follow the germline gene, possibly because of a read error. The V and J genes are TRBV9 and TRBJ2-2, with D possibly matching TRBD2 (7 bases). The CDR3 sequence is 14 residues long. CDR1 SGDLS and CDR2 YYNGEE come from the germline V gene. CDR3 residues: CASRVGGGPGELFF. The CDR3 DNA reads as TGTGCCAGCCGCGTAGGGGGGGGGCCCGGGGAGCTGTTTTTT.

This clonotype came up many times. The rearrangement joins TRBV7-6 to TRBJ1-4, with TRBD1 matching 9 bases. Trimming at V came to 0 bases and at J to 8 bases, leaving 4 bases not matched to a gene. The CDR3 extends over 15 amino acids. The V gene's germline CDR1 is SGHVS and CDR2 FNYEAQ. The CDR3 coding sequence is TGTGCCAGCAGCTTAGCGGGACAGGGTGGCGAAAAACTGTTTTTT. Translation: CASSLAGQGGEKLFF.

The chain employs TRBV18 and TRBJ2-5; TRBD1 is a possible D gene (6 bases). Trimming cost V 2 bases and J 0 bases, with 13 bases left between them. There are 16 residues in the CDR3. The germline V gene has CDR1 KGHSH and CDR2 LQKENI. This CDR3 reads CASSPKDSRNQETQYF. The CDR3 nucleotides read TGTGCCAGCTCACCAAAGGACAGCCGAAACCAAGAGACCCAGTACTTC.

Comment on this clonotype: The junction shows a germline mismatch at one end, possibly a read error. The chain recombines TRBV7-9 with TRBJ2-3; no firm D call. Germline V gene data show CDR1 as SEHNR and CDR2 as FQNEAQ (reference sequence). The CDR3 sequence is 16 residues long. As DNA, the CDR3 is TGTACCAGCAGCTTAGCTCCAGGAGAGATCACAGATACGCAGTATTTT. Encoded protein: CTSSLAPGEITDTQYF.

For this clonotype: A clone one base away is much larger, so this may be a read error. The conserved phenylalanine or tryptophan normally closing the CDR3 is absent here, so this likely arose from a read error. The rearrangement joins TRBV23-1 to TRBJ2-7, with 11 bases fitting TRBD1. TRBV23-1 is annotated as an ORF whose role is uncertain. This CDR3 spans 14 amino acids. Trimming took 4 bases from V and 3 from J; bases not matched to a gene: 2. The CDR3 DNA follows: TGCGCCAGCAGTCGGACAGGGGGCTGCTACGAGCAGTACTCC. It translates to CASSRTGGCYEQYS.

This clonotype was recorded a few times. The chain carries TRBV21-1 and TRBJ1-3. TRBV21-1 is a recognized pseudogene. CDR3 length equals 15 residues. In DNA, the CDR3 is TGTGCCAGCAGCGGGGACAGAGCTGATGGAAACACCATATATTTT. Translating it yields CASSGDRADGNTIYF.

This clonotype was detected many times. The chain links TRBV7-9 to TRBJ1-1, with TRBD1 identical over 9 bases. Trimming removed 2 bases from V and 4 bases from J; junction bases left unmatched: 14. Germline assignment: CDR1 SEHNR and CDR2 FQNEAQ (reference sequence). The CDR3 is 18 residues long. The CDR3 nucleotides are TGTGCCAGCAGCTTACTTCCGGGACAGGGCGCGGGTGGCACTGAAGCTTTCTTT. It yields the protein CASSLLPGQGAGGTEAFF. The variable domain in full, with the rest retrieved from reference TRBV7-9 and TRBJ1-1, is DTGVSQNPRHKITKRGQNVTFRCDPISEHNRLYWYRQTLGQGPEFLTYFQNEAQLEKSRLLSDRFSAERPKGSFSTLEIQRTEQGDSAMYLCASSLLPGQGAGGTEAFFGQGTRLTVV.

Comment on this clonotype: This may be a read error, as it is one base from a much larger clone. The CDR3, as DNA: TGTGCCAGCAGTTTTTCACAGGGGGCGACCAAAGACATTCAGTACTTC. This gives the protein CASSFSQGATKDIQYF. The genes are TRBV28 and TRBJ2-4; 9 bases are shared with TRBD1. CDR1 is MDHEN, CDR2 SYDVKM, per germline. The CDR3 has 16 residues.

This rearrangement joins TRBV4-3 to TRBJ1-2; the D is unclear. The CDR3 runs 15 residues. V lost 0 bases to trimming and J lost 3 bases, with 11 bases between them. Per the germline V gene, CDR1 is LGHNA and CDR2 is YSLEER. Here the CDR3 DNA reads TGCGCCAGCAGCCAAGATTCCCCAGCGTACTATGGCTACACCTTC. Translating it yields CASSQDSPAYYGYTF.

This clonotype has at least ten counts. CDR3 coding DNA: TGCGCCAGCAGCTTGGAGTGGGGAGAGACCCAGTACTTC. This translates into CASSLEWGETQYF. The chain carries TRBV5-1 and TRBJ2-5; D ambiguous. Trimming shortened V by 0 bases and J by 4 bases, and 7 bases separated the two germline ends. The CDR3 has 13 amino acids. Germline assignment: CDR1 SGHRS and CDR2 YFSETQ. The full variable domain, in which reference TRBV5-1 and TRBJ2-5 provide the parts outside the CDR3, is KAGVTQTPRYLIKTRGQQVTLSCSPISGHRSVSWYQQTPGQGLQFLFEYFSETQRNKGNFPGRFSGRQFSNSRSEMNVSTLELGDSALYLCASSLEWGETQYFGPGTRLLVL.

The sample holds one count of this clonotype. Just one base apart from a much larger clone, this may be a read error. V gene TRBV7-9 combines with J gene TRBJ1-1; perhaps TRBD1 as D (5 bases). Between the trimmed V and J ends, which lost 2 bases and 4 bases, there was a span of 11 bases. The length of the CDR3 is 14 residues. Germline V lookup: CDR1 SEHNR, CDR2 FQNEAQ (reference sequence). CDR3 sequence: CASSLPGKITEAFF. The CDR3 DNA sequence: TGTGCCAGCAGCTTACCAGGGAAGATCACTGAAGCTTTCTTT.